This T cell receptor beta chain was recorded in a study of T cells in Graves' hyperthyroidism and ophthalmopathy. Concerning this clonotype itself: The target antigen is unknown.

RNA transcripts were the template for amplifying TCR beta CDR3 regions. Carried out on the TCR CDR3, a first-round RT-PCR used the HTBI primer set. TCRdb independently ran MiXCR on the multiplex PCR reads; one entry per CDR3 protein. Here the sample spans approximately 530,000 distinct CDR3 sequences, about 20% being singletons. Trimming took 0 bases from V and 5 from J; bases not matched to a gene: 4. The germline CDR1 and CDR2 sequences are MNHEY and SVGAGI. The CDR3 has 15 amino acids. Overall study findings and caveats: Onset of ophthalmopathy came a median around 7.1 months after the model predicted it. Most expanded thyroid clonotypes above 0.001 also appeared in blood.

Material: blood. This chain uses TRBV6-5 with TRBJ2-1, with 7 bases identical to TRBD2. The receptor's source is a man aged 40-55 years with Graves' ophthalmopathy. The CDR3 sequence is CASSYSPSGDNEQFF. CDR3 DNA: TGTGCCAGCAGTTACTCCCCTAGCGGTGACAATGAGCAGTTCTTC.